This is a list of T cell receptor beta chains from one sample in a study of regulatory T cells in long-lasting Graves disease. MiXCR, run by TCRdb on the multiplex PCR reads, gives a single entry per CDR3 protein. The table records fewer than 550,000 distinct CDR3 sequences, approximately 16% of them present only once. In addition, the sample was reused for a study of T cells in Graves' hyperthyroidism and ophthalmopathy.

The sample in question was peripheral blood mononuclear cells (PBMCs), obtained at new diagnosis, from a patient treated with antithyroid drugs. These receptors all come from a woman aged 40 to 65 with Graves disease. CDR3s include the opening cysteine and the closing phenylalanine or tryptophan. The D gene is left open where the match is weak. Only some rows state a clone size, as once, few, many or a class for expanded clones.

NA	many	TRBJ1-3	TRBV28	TGTGCCAGCAGTACTTTCTCCGGGACACTCTCTGGAAACACCATATATTTT	CASSTFSGTLSGNTIYF
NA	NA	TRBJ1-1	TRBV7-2	TGTGCCAGCAGCTTAGGTACCCTACTGGGTACCACTGAAGCTTTCTTT	CASSLGTLLGTTEAFF
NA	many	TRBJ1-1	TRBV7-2	TGTGCCAGCAGCGGGGGGGCGGAGAAGAACACTGAAGCTTTCTTT	CASSGGAEKNTEAFF
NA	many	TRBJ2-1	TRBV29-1	TGCAGCGTTGTGTCCAGTGCTGAGCAGTTCTTC	CSVVSSAEQFF
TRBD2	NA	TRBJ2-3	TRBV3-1	TGTGCCAGCACGCTTACCCCCGGGGGGGACGGAGATACGCAGTATTTT	CASTLTPGGDGDTQYF
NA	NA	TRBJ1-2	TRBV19	TGTGCCAGTAGTTTCCCAGGATCACCGAGGAATGGCTACACCTTC	CASSFPGSPRNGYTF
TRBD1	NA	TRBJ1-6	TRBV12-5	TGTGCTAGTGGTTTGGTACGCGGGACAGGGAATAATTCACCCCTCCACTTT	CASGLVRGTGNNSPLHF
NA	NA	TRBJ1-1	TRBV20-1	TGCAGTGCTAGAGATTGGGTGGCAGGAGCTATGAACACTGAAGCTTTCTTT	CSARDWVAGAMNTEAFF
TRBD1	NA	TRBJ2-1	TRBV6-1	TGTGCCAGCAGTGACCCGGGACAGGGGGCGGATGAGCAGTTCTTC	CASSDPGQGADEQFF
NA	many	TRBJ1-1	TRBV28	TGTGCCAGCAGTAACCAGGGAGGGAACACTGAAGCTTTCTTT	CASSNQGGNTEAFF
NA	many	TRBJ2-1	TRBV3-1	TGTGCCAGCAGCCAAGAGTGGGCTGGAGCCTACAATGAGCAGTTCTTC	CASSQEWAGAYNEQFF
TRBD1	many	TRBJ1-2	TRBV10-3	TGTGCCATCAGTGGACAGGGGGACTATGGCTACACCTTC	CAISGQGDYGYTF
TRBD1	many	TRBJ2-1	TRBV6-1	TGTGCCAGCAGTCACCCCCGGGACAGGAATGAGCAGTTCTTC	CASSHPRDRNEQFF
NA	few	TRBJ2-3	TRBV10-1	TGCGCCAGCAGTGAGTCCCATTTCGATACGCAGTATTTT	CASSESHFDTQYF
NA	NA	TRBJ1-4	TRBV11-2	TGTGCCAGCAGCGCCCGGGGGGGGACGTTAGAAAAACTGTTTTTT	CASSARGGTLEKLFF
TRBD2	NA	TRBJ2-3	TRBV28	TGTGCCAGCAGTTTGGCAGGGACTAGCGGGAGGGCGAGCACAGATACGCAGTATTTT	CASSLAGTSGRASTDTQYF
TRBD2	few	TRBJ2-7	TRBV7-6	TGTGCCAGCAGCCCCCAGCGGGGGGATTCCTACGAGCAGTACTTC	CASSPQRGDSYEQYF
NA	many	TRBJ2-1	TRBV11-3	TGTGCCAGCAGTCCGAGTTGGGGAGGACTTACTAATGAGCAGTTCTTC	CASSPSWGGLTNEQFF
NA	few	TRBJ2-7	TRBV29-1	TGCAGCGTTCTGGGCCAGGGGAATCCCTACGAGCAGTACTTC	CSVLGQGNPYEQYF
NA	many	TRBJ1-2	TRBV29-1	TGCAGCGTCAAACGGTATAACTATGGCTACACCTTC	CSVKRYNYGYTF
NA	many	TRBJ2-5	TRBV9	TGTGCCAGCAGCGCCGGGACTTCTCAAGAGACCCAGTACTTC	CASSAGTSQETQYF
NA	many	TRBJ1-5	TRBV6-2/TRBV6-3	TGTGCCAGCGCAGATAGCAATCAGCCCCAGCATTTT	CASADSNQPQHF
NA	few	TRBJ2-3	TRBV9	TGTGCCAGCTCCCCCCCCGGGGGGCACACAGATACGCAGTATTTT	CASSPPGGHTDTQYF
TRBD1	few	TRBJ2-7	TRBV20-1	TGCAGTGCTAGACTCTCGACAGGGGAGTACTTC	CSARLSTGEYF
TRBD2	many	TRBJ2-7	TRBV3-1	TGTGCCAGCAGCCGGGCGGGGGTGTCCTACGAGCAGTACTTC	CASSRAGVSYEQYF
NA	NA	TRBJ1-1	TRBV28	TGTGCCAGCAGTTCATTTGGGTACGCTGAAGCTTTCTTT	CASSSFGYAEAFF
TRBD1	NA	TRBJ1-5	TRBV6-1	TGTGCCAGCAGTGTCCGACAGGGGCTGGGTCAGCCCCAGCATTTT	CASSVRQGLGQPQHF
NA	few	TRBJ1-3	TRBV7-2	TGTGCCAGCAGCATCCGGGGGGATAACTCTGGAAACACCATATATTTT	CASSIRGDNSGNTIYF
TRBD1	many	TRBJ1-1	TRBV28	TGTGCCAGCAGGACACGACAGGGCACTGAAGCTTTCTTT	CASRTRQGTEAFF
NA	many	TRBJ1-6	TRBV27	TGTGCCAGCAAGAATAATTTTGGCTCCTATAATTCACCCCTCCACTTT	CASKNNFGSYNSPLHF
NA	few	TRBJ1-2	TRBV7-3	TGTGCCAGCAGTTCACTGGGGCCCCTCACCTTC	CASSSLGPLTF
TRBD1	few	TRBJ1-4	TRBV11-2	TGTGCCAGTAGTGCTGGACAGGGGATAGGAGAAAAACTGTTTTTT	CASSAGQGIGEKLFF
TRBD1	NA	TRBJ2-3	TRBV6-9	TGTGCCAGCAGTTACACAACCCGGACAGGGAAAGGCACAGATACGCAGTATTTT	CASSYTTRTGKGTDTQYF
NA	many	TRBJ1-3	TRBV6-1	TGTGCCAGCGGGGAGGGGATCGCTGGAAACACCATATATTTT	CASGEGIAGNTIYF
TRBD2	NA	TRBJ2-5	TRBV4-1	TGCGCCAGCAGCCAAGGGGTAGCGGGGGACGGAGGGACCCAGTACTTC	CASSQGVAGDGGTQYF
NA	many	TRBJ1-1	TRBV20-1	TGCAGTGCTAGCACCGGTAACACTGAAGCTTTCTTT	CSASTGNTEAFF
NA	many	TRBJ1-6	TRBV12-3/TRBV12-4	TGTGCCAGCACCAGGGGACGGCTTTATAATTCACCCCTCCACTTT	CASTRGRLYNSPLHF
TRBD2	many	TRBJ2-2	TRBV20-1	TGCAGTGCTAGAGCTAGCGGGGTAGGGACCGGGGAGCTGTTTTTT	CSARASGVGTGELFF
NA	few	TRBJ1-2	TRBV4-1	TGCGCCAGCAGCCAAGACGGGTTGAAGTATGGCTACACCTTC	CASSQDGLKYGYTF
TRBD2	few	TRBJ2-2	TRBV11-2	TGTGCCAGCAGGATTCCCTCCAAGCGGGGATACACCGGGGAGCTGTTTTTT	CASRIPSKRGYTGELFF
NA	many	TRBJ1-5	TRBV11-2	TGTGCCAGCAGCTTCTTATCAGGGGAGGACCAGCCCCAGCATTTT	CASSFLSGEDQPQHF
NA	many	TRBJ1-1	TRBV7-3	TGTGCCAGCAGCTTAGTAGACAGTGCTGAAGCTTTCTTT	CASSLVDSAEAFF